This paragraph reports one T cell receptor (beta chain). This sequence may be a read error, since a much larger clone differs from it by one base. This sample's RNA came from whole unsorted tissue. The data derive from a study of tumor and adjacent non-tumor tissue in lung cancer. TCRbeta libraries were built with three rounds of nested PCR, modified from ARM-PCR. From the multiplex PCR reads, TCRdb called clonotypes with MiXCR, one entry per CDR3 protein. The sample has tens of thousands of distinct CDR3 sequences, roughly 80% seen once. This sequence originates from a woman in her forties or fifties with non-small cell lung cancer. The sample consisted of lung tumor tissue.

CDR3 region: CSAPRGQRASETQYF. The CDR3 coding sequence is TGCAGTGCTCCCCGGGGACAGAGGGCTTCTGAGACCCAGTACTTC. V usage is TRBV20-1 and J usage is TRBJ2-5, with 7 bases lining up with TRBD1. CDR3 size: 15 residues. Germline CDR1 and CDR2: DFQATT and SNEGSKA (reference sequence). V lost 5 bases and J lost 5; bases outside the gene matches: 14.